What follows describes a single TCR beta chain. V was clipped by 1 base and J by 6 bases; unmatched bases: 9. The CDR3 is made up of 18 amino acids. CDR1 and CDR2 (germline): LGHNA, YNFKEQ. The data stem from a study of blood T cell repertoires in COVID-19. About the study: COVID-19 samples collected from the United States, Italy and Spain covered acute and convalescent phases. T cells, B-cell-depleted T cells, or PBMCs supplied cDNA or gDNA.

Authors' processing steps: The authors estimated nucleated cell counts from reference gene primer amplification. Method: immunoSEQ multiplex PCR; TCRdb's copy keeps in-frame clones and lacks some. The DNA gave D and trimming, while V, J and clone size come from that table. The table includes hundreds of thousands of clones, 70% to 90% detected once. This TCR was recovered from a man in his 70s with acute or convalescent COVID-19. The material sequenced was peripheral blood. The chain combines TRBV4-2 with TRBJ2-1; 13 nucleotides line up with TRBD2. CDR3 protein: CASSQVGLAGSAPNEQFF. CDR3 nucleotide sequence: TGTGCCAGCAGCCAAGTGGGACTAGCGGGAAGTGCACCCAATGAGCAGTTCTTC.